The clone carrying this TCR beta chain was found a few times. The antigen remains undetermined. The sample is drawn from a study of Graves' ophthalmopathy and Graves' hyperthyroidism. Whole-study findings and limits: This model predicted ophthalmopathy progression (sensitivity 65% to 71%, specificity 72% to 85%). Distinction of ophthalmopathy from stable hyperthyroidism by a 13-signature model reached roughly 87% sensitivity and roughly 78% specificity.

Participants with hyperthyroidism, aged 18 to 65, were newly diagnosed with under 2 months' duration. Clinical symptoms, serum thyroxine, TRAb, thyroid ultrasound and orbital computed tomography formed the basis of diagnosis. RNA transcripts were the template, and TCR beta CDR3 regions were amplified from them. First-round RT-PCR with HTBI primers preceded a second-round multiplex PCR. TCRdb re-analysed the multiplex PCR reads in MiXCR, keeping a single row per CDR3 protein. The profile shows about 600,000 distinct CDR3 sequences, 35% to 40% of them singletons. The TCR comes from an adult man with Graves' hyperthyroidism. Sequencing was done on a sample of peripheral blood or thyroid tissue (not recorded which).

This chain's CDR3 is CAISVEGRKETQYF. The CDR3 region has the DNA TGTGCCATCAGTGTGGAAGGCCGTAAAGAGACCCAGTACTTC. V is TRBV10-3 and J is TRBJ2-5; no firm D call. V lost 4 bases and J 3 bases, leaving 12 bases between the germline ends. The CDR3 has 14 amino acids. Looked up from germline, CDR1 is ENHRY and CDR2 is SYGVKD.